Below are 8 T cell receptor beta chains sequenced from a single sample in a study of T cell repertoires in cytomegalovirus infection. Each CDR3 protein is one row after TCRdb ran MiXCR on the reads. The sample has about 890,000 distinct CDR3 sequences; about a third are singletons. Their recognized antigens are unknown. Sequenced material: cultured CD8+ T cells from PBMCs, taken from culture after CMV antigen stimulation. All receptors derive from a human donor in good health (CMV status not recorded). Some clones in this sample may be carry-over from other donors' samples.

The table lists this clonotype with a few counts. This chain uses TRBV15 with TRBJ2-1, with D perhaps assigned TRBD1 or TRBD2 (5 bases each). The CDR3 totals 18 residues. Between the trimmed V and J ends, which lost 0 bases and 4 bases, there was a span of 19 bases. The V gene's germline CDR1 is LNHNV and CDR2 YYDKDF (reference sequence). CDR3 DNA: TGTGCCACCAGCAGAGATAAAGGCCGGGACGGGGATTACAATGAGCAGTTCTTC. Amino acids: CATSRDKGRDGDYNEQFF.

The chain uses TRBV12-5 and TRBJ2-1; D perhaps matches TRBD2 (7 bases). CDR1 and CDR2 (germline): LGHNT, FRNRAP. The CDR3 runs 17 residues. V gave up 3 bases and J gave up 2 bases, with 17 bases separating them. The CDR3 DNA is TGTGCTAGTGGTTTCACATTAGGGGGGGATCCCTACAATGAGCAGTTCTTC. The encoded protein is CASGFTLGGDPYNEQFF. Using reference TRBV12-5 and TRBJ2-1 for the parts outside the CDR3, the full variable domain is DARVTQTPRHKVTEMGQEVTMRCQPILGHNTVFWYRQTMMQGLELLAYFRNRAPLDDSGMPKDRFSAEMPDATLATLKIQPSEPRDSAVYFCASGFTLGGDPYNEQFFGPGTRLTVL.

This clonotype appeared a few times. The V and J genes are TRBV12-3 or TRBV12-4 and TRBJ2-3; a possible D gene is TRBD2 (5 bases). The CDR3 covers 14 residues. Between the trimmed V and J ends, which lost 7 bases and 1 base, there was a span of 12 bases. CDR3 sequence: CASTYSGGTDTQYF. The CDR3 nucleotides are TGTGCCAGCACCTACTCCGGGGGCACAGATACGCAGTATTTT.

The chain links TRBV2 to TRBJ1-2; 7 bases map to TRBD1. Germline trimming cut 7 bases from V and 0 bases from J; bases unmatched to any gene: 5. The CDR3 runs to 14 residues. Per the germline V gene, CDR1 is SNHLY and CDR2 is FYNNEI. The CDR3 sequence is CASTTGRANYGYTF. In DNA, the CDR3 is TGTGCCAGCACGACAGGGAGAGCTAACTATGGCTACACCTTC.

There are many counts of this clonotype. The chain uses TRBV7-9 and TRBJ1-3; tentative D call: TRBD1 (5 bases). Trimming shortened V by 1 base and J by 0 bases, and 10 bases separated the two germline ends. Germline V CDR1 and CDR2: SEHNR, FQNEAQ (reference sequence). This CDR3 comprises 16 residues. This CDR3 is CASSLDRPISGNTIYF. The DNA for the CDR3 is TGTGCCAGCAGCTTAGACAGGCCAATCTCTGGAAACACCATATATTTT.

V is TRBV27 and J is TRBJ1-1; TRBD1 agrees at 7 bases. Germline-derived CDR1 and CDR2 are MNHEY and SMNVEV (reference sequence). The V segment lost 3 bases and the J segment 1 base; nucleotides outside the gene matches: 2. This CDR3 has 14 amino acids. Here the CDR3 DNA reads TGTGCCAGCAGTTTCGGACAGGCGAACACTGAAGCTTTCTTT. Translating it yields CASSFGQANTEAFF.

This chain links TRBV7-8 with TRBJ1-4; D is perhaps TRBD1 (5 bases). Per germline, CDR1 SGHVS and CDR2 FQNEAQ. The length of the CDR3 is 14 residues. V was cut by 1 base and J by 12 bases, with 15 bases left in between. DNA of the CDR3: TGTGCCAGCAGCTTAGGAGCGGGGGAGGATGAACTGTTTTTT. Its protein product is CASSLGAGEDELFF.

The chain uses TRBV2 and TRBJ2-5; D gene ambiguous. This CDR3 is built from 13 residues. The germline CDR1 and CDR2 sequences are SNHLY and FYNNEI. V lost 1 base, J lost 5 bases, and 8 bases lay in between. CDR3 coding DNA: TGTGCCAGCAGTGAAGAGAGGCCGGAGACCCAGTACTTC. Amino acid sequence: CASSEERPETQYF.